This T cell receptor (beta chain) was obtained from a study of T-cell reconstitution after alpha-beta-depleted transplantation in children. Whole-study findings and limits: Roughly two months post-transplant, alpha-beta T cells reportedly originated from several hundred graft clones that had expanded. Recipient T cells and thymic progenitors that survived were the source of the high TCRbeta diversity seen at day 60 in some patients. T-cell numbers and diversity one year post-transplant derived largely from freshly generated T cells.

With V trimmed by 2 bases and J by 0 bases, 1 base remained unmatched. CDR3 length: 15 residues. The V gene's germline CDR1 is MNHEY and CDR2 SVGAGI. A note on this clonotype: What it recognizes is unknown.

Unique molecular identifiers were used to barcode this TCRbeta library. TCRdb processed the PCR reads anew with MiXCR; each CDR3 protein has one entry. The sample lists 450,000 to 600,000 distinct CDR3 sequences, roughly 13% occurring once. The source material was PBMCs, mostly from graft donor cells, sampled 360 days after TCRalphabeta/CD19-depleted stem cell transplant. The sequence was collected from a male patient younger than 18 who had a stem cell transplant for acute myeloid leukemia, so the T cells may come from the graft donor. The chain links TRBV6-5 to TRBJ2-1; TRBD1 matches at 7 bases. The CDR3 DNA is TGTGCCAGCAGTTACCCAGGGGGCTCCTACAATGAGCAGTTCTTC. Translation gives CASSYPGGSYNEQFF.